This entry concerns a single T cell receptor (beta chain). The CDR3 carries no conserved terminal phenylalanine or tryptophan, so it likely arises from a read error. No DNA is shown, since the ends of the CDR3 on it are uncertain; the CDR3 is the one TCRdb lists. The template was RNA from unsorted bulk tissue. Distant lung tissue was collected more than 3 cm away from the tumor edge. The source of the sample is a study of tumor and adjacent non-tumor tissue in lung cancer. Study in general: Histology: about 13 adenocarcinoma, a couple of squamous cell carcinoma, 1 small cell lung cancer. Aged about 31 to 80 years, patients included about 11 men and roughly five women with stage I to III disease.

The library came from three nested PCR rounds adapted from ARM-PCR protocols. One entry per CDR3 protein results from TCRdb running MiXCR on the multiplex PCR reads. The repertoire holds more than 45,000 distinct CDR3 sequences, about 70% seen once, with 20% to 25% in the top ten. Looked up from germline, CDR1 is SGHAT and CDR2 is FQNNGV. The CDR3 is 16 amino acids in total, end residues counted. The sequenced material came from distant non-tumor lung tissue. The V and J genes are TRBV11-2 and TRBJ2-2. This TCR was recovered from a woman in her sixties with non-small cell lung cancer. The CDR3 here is CASSLVLAAHTGELLL.